A single sample gave rise to the 10 T cell receptor beta chains below, sequenced in a study of post-analysis software for immune sequencing data (dated by TCRdb to 2013 to 2016). No antigens are known for them. Library generation was performed with PCR. Instrument used: Illumina HiSeq 2500. Unique molecular identifiers were incorporated into TCR beta cDNA libraries to reduce PCR and sequencing biases. TCRdb's own reprocessing of the public reads used fastp at Q25 and MiXCR and kept productive beta chains. CDR3 protein sequences are deduplicated, and each keeps its most common genes and DNA. The sample contains fewer than 900,000 distinct CDR3 sequences, about half of them found a single time. 4.9% of the sample comes from the top ten. Summary of the overall study and its limitations: Patients showed significantly higher frequencies than controls for roughly 5 TRBV segments, among them TRBV5-6, TRBV5-1 and TRBV20-1.

Sample: blood. Receptors were obtained from a girl under 18 with multiple sclerosis.

The chain employs TRBV9 and TRBJ2-2; TRBD2 might be the D (6 bases). Germline V gene data show CDR1 as SGDLS and CDR2 as YYNGEE. This CDR3 has 15 amino acids. The V and J ends lost 3 bases and 0 bases respectively, with 9 bases between them. The CDR3 here is CASSAGLSNTGELFF. The CDR3 coding sequence is TGTGCCAGCAGCGCGGGACTCTCGAACACCGGGGAGCTGTTTTTT.

This clonotype was recorded a few times. The rearrangement uses TRBV12-3 or TRBV12-4 and TRBJ2-1; 9 bases are a match to TRBD1. V was pared by 8 bases and J by 6 bases, with 2 bases of the junction left unmatched. This CDR3 is 12 amino acids long. CDR3 residues: CASGTGFNEQFF. In DNA, the CDR3 is TGTGCCAGCGGGACAGGGTTCAATGAGCAGTTCTTC.

The chain links TRBV5-1 to TRBJ2-7, with D perhaps being TRBD1 or TRBD2 (5 bases each). Germline V CDR1 and CDR2: SGHRS, YFSETQ. The CDR3 spans 14 residues. V lost 2 bases and J 2 bases, leaving 11 bases between the germline ends. The CDR3 is CASSFGGPTYEQYF. CDR3 bases: TGCGCCAGCAGCTTTGGGGGACCAACCTACGAGCAGTACTTC.

CDR3 residues: CASNSRETQYF. CDR3 DNA sequence: TGTGCCAGCAACTCAAGGGAGACCCAGTACTTC. The chain couples TRBV25-1 to TRBJ2-7; D is undetermined. Matching the DNA end better, TRBJ2-5 makes the J call doubtful. The CDR3 length is 11 residues. CDR1 is MGHDK, CDR2 SYGVNS, per germline.

The chain carries TRBV4-1 and TRBJ1-1, with 10 nucleotides matching TRBD1. CDR3 size: 15 residues. J lost 5 bases, V lost 3 bases, and 6 bases had no gene match. CDR1 and CDR2 (germline): MGHRA, YSYEKL. The CDR3 sequence: CASSQGQGIVTEAFF. The CDR3, as DNA: TGCGCCAGCAGCCAGGGACAGGGGATCGTGACTGAAGCTTTCTTT.

This clonotype showed up just a few times. This chain uses TRBV20-1 with TRBJ2-7, with TRBD2 matching 15 bases. The V segment lost 7 bases and the J segment 5 bases; nucleotides outside the gene matches: 6. CDR3 size: 14 residues. The germline V gene encodes CDR1 DFQATT and CDR2 SNEGSKA (reference sequence). CDR3 in DNA: TGCAGTGTTCGTCGGACTAGCGGGAGGGACGAGCAGTACTTC. This codes for CSVRRTSGRDEQYF.

This clonotype was counted between two and nine times. The chain has TRBV6-5 and TRBJ1-1; no reliable D call. Trimming stripped 0 bases from V and 0 bases from J, with 5 bases between. The CDR3 spans 14 residues. Looked up from germline, CDR1 is MNHEY and CDR2 is SVGAGI. The CDR3 is CASSYSTLNTEAFF. Written as DNA, the CDR3 is TGTGCCAGCAGTTACTCCACGCTGAACACTGAAGCTTTCTTT.

V is TRBV12-3 or TRBV12-4 and J is TRBJ2-4; TRBD2 agrees at 12 bases. The CDR3 loop spans 16 amino acids. V trimming: 6 bases; J trimming: 9 bases; junction bases outside the gene matches: 12. CDR3 region: CASSWTSGTPRSIQYF. CDR3 nucleotides: TGTGCCAGCAGCTGGACTAGCGGGACGCCTAGAAGCATTCAGTACTTC.

This clonotype was counted at least ten times. J is TRBJ1-5 and V is TRBV6-2 or TRBV6-3; 7 nucleotides line up with TRBD1. Germline V gene lookup returns CDR1 MNHEY and CDR2 SVGEGT. CDR3 length equals 15 residues. The ends lost 4 bases at V and 6 bases at J; junction bases unmatched: 9. Here the CDR3 DNA reads TGTGCCAGCAGTTCCGGGACAGTTTTCTCTCAGCCCCAGCATTTT. It yields the protein CASSSGTVFSQPQHF.

This clonotype has more than one count but fewer than ten. The rearrangement links TRBV6-5 to TRBJ1-4; D is uncertain. Germline CDR1 and CDR2: MNHEY and SVGAGI. The CDR3 has 12 residues. Trimming removed 6 bases at V and 10 bases at J, with 12 bases between. The chain's CDR3 is CASSSGTGKLFF. The CDR3 DNA follows: TGTGCCAGCAGCTCTGGTACGGGAAAACTGTTTTTT.